This T cell receptor (beta chain) came from a study of blood T cell repertoires in COVID-19. There are 14 residues in the CDR3. Germline lookup yields CDR1 MNHEY and CDR2 SVGEGT. With 2 bases removed from V and 1 base from J, the gap between germline ends came to 8 bases. Sequencing was performed with immunoSEQ multiplex PCR; in TCRdb, only in-frame clones are kept and a portion is missing. The sample includes roughly 240,000 clones, roughly 82% of them seen just once. The source material was peripheral blood. This receptor was taken from a woman in her 70s with acute or convalescent COVID-19. The V call is TRBV6-2 or TRBV6-3, the J call TRBJ1-1; D not certain. CDR3 DNA sequence: TGTGCCAGCAGTTACCGGGGAGAGAACACTGAAGCTTTCTTT. Protein: CASSYRGENTEAFF.